This T cell receptor beta chain originates from a study of T cell responses to AZD1222 COVID-19 vaccine. On the study more broadly: Analysis merged second doses at about 4 or about 12 weeks. Findings of the study overall: Distributed over spike, vaccine-associated CD4 TCRs predominated at 160-218 and 743-854. Baseline seropositivity occurred in only 5 or 6 AZD1222 recipients.

Sequencing was performed with immunoSEQ multiplex PCR; in TCRdb, only in-frame clones are kept and a portion is missing. Counted here are about 140,000 clones, about 93% occurring once; the ten biggest clones make up roughly 5%. This clone was seen once. Its target is unknown. Trimming shortened V by 4 bases and J by 0 bases, and 9 bases separated the two germline ends. CDR1 is SNHLY and CDR2 is FYNNEI in the germline V gene. The CDR3 sequence is 14 residues long. The source was peripheral blood, collected on day 0 of AZD1222 vaccination. The chain couples TRBV2 to TRBJ1-1; D gene ambiguous. The receptor was derived from an adult in good health. The CDR3 nucleotides are TGTGCCAGCAGTGTAGACATCATGAACACTGAAGCTTTCTTT. As protein: CASSVDIMNTEAFF.